This T cell receptor beta chain was identified during a study of early T cells in non-severe SARS-CoV-2 infection. About the research overall: RNA in bulk from unsorted whole blood was sequenced, and chains were unpaired.

Individual cDNA molecules were tagged with unique molecular identifiers. Each CDR3 protein is one row after TCRdb ran MiXCR on the 5' RACE reads. This table has 50,000 to 65,000 distinct CDR3 sequences, around 11% appearing once. Concerning this clonotype: The target antigen is unknown.

V shed 4 bases, J shed 8 bases, and the junction held 10 bases outside the gene matches. The germline V gene has CDR1 SQVTM and CDR2 ANQGSEA. The CDR3 has 13 residues. General observations from the study: The matching step, a VDJdb search, favored anti-spike CD8 responses and missed private and CD4 specificities.

This clonotype originated in an adult who was a healthcare worker with PCR-confirmed SARS-CoV-2 infection or an uninfected control (not recorded which). The sample was whole blood, taken at baseline. This chain links TRBV29-1 with TRBJ1-2; 7 nucleotides agree with TRBD1. The CDR3 bases are TGCAGCGTTGTGGACAGGCGTAAGGGGGGCTACACCTTC. Translating gives CSVVDRRKGGYTF.